What follows is one T cell receptor (beta chain) and its context. Its antigen is not known. Each of the patients experienced relapse following autologous stem cell transplantation, and their brentuximab vedotin exposure differed. Patients had relapsed/refractory classical Hodgkin lymphoma with complete response, partial response or progressive disease as best response. The data derive from a study of PD-1 blockade in classical Hodgkin lymphoma. Findings and caveats of the study: Complete responders' diversity at baseline resembled that of newly diagnosed patients. Exclusion was the outcome for patients who began nivolumab under 1 year after ASCT.

The germline V gene has CDR1 SQVTM and CDR2 ANQGSEA. The CDR3 covers 15 residues. V shed 0 bases and J 0 bases; nucleotides not matched to a gene: 3. Here immunoSEQ multiplex PCR was the method, and the copy in TCRdb shows in-frame clones only, minus some. The data contain about 43,000 clones, roughly 72% of them singletons. The chain couples TRBV29-1 to TRBJ1-2, with 8 positions matching TRBD1. Sample: peripheral blood mononuclear cells (PBMCs), taken before the second cycle of nivolumab. The clonotype originates from a human donor with classical Hodgkin lymphoma. CDR3 DNA: TGCAGCGTTGAAGATTGGACAGGGACTAACTATGGCTACACCTTC. The encoded protein is CSVEDWTGTNYGYTF. The variable domain in full, with the rest retrieved from reference TRBV29-1 and TRBJ1-2, is SAVISQKPSRDICQRGTSLTIQCQVDSQVTMMFWYRQQPGQSLTLIATANQGSEATYESGFVIDKFPISRPNLTFSTLTVSNMSPEDSSIYLCSVEDWTGTNYGYTFGSGTRLTVV.